One T cell receptor (beta chain) is described in this entry. This clone was found once. Its antigen is still unknown. Nothing much larger sits one base from this clone, and base qualities are not available. This record comes from a study of T cells in localized non-small cell lung cancer (dated by TCRdb to the early 2020s). As for the study more broadly: The study analyzed T cell repertoires of hundreds of early-stage NSCLC patients, comparing tumors and uninvolved tumor-adjacent lungs. The cohort comprised 236 treatment-naïve NSCLC patients with resected, localized lung tumors. The mean age of the NSCLC patients was under 70 years, with 130 or so men and 107 women.

TCR beta CDR3 regions were sequenced from DNA using the immunoSEQ Assay. The original pipeline was this. T cell density was computed as TCR beta template counts normalized to usable DNA estimated by amplifying housekeeping genes. Richness was estimated with the preseqR package, extrapolating to 400,000 templates for PBMC samples and 120,000 templates for tissue samples. Clonality was taken to be one minus Pielou's evenness. Differential abundance testing on productive amino-acid clonotypes, with a minimum total count of 5 and an alpha of 0.1, was used to identify tissue-enriched TCRs. The Jaccard Index and the Morisita Overlap Index were used to quantify repertoire overlap between compartments. GLIPH clustered TCR beta CDR3s with public tetramer-defined viral CDR3s; viral motifs required at least three viral sequences plus V-gene enrichment. Entries here come from immuneACCESS through TCRdb and include only in-frame sequences with V and J called. Some clones fail to appear in such tables; in the studies checked, an unresolved V gene covers under half of the shortfall, and the cause of the remainder is unknown. That table gives V, J and clone size, and the DNA gave D and trimming. This sample lists tens of thousands of clones; roughly 87% were detected once. Jointly, the top ten make up 10% of the sample.

The CDR3 measures 11 amino acids from cysteine to phenylalanine. Solely the CDR3 DNA is kept, with 33 bases framed from the first base. The trim is 5 bases for V and 7 bases for J, with a gap of 5 bases between the germline ends. The CDR1 and CDR2 encoded by the germline V gene (reference sequence) are PRHDT and FYEKMQ. The research as a whole found: A median of roughly 56 of the top 100 tumor clones were detected in paired uninvolved adjacent lung, and 25 to 35 of these tumor clones were also found among the top 100 clones of the paired uninvolved adjacent lung. Uninvolved tumor-adjacent lung showed the highest T cell clonality, higher than tumor, which suggests more focused antigenic responses in the uninvolved tumor-adjacent lung. Longer overall survival was associated with higher blood T cell density, whereas shorter survival was associated with higher adjacent-lung clonality. Because multi-region tumor sequencing was not performed, intratumor heterogeneity could not be ruled out. Because of the exploratory design, TCR variables were selected using unadjusted p-values without false-discovery rate correction.

At diagnosis, peripheral blood, uninvolved tumor-adjacent lung and tumor were collected and were preserved as a mix of fresh-frozen and FFPE material. For TCR repertoire profiling, blood samples were analyzed as peripheral blood mononuclear cells. This chain joins TRBV13 to TRBJ2-2; the D gene is not confidently resolved. The TCR was taken from a woman between 40 and 69 years old with stage I lung adenocarcinoma. The sequencing used peripheral blood, collected before any cancer treatment. The CDR3 is CASSTIGELFF. The DNA reads as follows: TGTGCCAGCAGCACAATCGGGGAGCTGTTTTTT. Supplemented by the reference TRBV13 and TRBJ2-2 proteins around the CDR3, the complete variable domain is AAGVIQSPRHLIKEKRETATLKCYPIPRHDTVYWYQQGPGQDPQFLISFYEKMQSDKGSIPDRFSAQQFSDYHSELNMSSLELGDSALYFCASSTIGELFFGEGSRLTVL.